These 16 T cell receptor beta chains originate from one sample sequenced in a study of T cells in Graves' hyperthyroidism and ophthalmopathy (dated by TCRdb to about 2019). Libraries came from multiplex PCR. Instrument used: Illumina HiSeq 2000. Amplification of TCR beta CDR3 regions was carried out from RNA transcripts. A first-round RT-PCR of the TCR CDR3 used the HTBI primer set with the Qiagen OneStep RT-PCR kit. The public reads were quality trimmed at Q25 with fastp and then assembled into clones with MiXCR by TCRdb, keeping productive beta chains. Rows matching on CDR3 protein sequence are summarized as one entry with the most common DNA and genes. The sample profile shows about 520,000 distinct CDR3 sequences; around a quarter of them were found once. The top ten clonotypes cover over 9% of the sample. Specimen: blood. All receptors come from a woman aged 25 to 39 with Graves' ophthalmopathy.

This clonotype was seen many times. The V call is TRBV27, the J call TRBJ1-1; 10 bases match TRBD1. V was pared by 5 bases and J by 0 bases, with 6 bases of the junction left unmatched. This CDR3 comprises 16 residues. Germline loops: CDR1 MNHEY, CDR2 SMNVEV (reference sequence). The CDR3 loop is CASSPLGTGVNTEAFF. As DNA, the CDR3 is TGTGCCAGCAGTCCCCTCGGGACAGGGGTGAACACTGAAGCTTTCTTT.

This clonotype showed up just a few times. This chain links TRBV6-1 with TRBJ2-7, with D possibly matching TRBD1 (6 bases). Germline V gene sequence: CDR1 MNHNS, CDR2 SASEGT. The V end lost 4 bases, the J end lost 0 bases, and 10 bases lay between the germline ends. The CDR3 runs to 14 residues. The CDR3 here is CASSARGSSYEQYF. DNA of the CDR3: TGTGCCAGCAGTGCCAGGGGTAGCTCCTACGAGCAGTACTTC.

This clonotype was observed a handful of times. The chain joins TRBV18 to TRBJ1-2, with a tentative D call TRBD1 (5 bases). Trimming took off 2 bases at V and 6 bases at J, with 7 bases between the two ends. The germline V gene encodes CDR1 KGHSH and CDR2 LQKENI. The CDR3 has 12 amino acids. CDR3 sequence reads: CASSPKGDGYTF. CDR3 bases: TGTGCCAGCTCACCAAAAGGGGATGGCTACACCTTC.

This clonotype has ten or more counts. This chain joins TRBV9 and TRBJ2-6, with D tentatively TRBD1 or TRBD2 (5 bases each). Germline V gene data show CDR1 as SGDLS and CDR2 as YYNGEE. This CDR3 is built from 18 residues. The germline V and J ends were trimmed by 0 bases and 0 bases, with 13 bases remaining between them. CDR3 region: CASSVGSRGFSGANVLTF. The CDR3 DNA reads TGTGCCAGCAGCGTAGGATCGAGGGGTTTCTCTGGGGCCAACGTCCTGACTTTC.

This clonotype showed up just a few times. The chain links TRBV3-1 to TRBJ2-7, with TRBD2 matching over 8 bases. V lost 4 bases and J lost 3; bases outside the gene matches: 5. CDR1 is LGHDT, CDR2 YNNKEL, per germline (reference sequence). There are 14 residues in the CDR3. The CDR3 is CASSPGAGGYEQYF. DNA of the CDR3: TGTGCCAGCAGCCCGGGGGCGGGAGGCTACGAGCAGTACTTC.

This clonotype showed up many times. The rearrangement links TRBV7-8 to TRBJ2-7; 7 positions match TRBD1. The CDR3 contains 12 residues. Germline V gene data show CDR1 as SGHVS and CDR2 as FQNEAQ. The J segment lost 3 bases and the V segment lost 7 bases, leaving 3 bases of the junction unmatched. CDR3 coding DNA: TGTGCCAGCAACGGGGACAGCTACGAGCAGTACTTC. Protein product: CASNGDSYEQYF.

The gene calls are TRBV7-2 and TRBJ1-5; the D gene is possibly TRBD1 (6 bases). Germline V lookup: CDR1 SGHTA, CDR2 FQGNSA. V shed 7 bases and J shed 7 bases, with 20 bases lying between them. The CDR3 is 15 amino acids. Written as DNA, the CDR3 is TGTGCCAGCATGGACAGTCGGGTCGAGGGACAGCCCCAGCATTTT. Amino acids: CASMDSRVEGQPQHF.

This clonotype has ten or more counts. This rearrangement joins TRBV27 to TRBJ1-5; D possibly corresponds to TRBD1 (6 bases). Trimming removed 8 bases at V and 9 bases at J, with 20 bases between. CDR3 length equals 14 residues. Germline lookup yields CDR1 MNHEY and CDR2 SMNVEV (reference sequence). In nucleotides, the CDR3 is TGTGCCAGCGCGTCCCGGGGGGCCAGCTCGCCCCAGCATTTT. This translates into CASASRGASSPQHF.

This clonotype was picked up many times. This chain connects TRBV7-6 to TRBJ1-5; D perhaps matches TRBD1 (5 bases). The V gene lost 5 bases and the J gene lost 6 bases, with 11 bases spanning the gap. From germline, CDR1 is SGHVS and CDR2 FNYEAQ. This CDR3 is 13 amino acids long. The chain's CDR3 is CASSAGTSQPQHF. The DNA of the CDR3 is TGTGCCAGCAGCGCCGGGACGTCTCAGCCCCAGCATTTT.

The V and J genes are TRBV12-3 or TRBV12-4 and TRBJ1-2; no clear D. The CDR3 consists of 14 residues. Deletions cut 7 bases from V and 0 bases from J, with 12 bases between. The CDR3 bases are TGTGCCAGCAAAAACAGCTCCCCTAACTATGGCTACACCTTC. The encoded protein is CASKNSSPNYGYTF.

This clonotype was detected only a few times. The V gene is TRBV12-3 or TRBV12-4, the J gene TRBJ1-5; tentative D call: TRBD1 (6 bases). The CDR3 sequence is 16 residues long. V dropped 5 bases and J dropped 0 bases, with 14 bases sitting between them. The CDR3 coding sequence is TGTGCCAGCAGTAGCCTCGGGGGCAATAGCAATCAGCCCCAGCATTTT. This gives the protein CASSSLGGNSNQPQHF.

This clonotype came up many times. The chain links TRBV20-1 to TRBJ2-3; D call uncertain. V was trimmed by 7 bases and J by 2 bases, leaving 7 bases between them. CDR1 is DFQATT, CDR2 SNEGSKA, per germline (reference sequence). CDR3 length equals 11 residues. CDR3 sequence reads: CSGQDTDTQYF. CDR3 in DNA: TGCAGTGGGCAGGACACAGATACGCAGTATTTT.

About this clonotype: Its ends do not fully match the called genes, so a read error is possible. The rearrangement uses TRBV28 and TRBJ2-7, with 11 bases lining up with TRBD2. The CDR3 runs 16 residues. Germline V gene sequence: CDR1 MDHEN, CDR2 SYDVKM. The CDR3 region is CASKFGSGGASDEQYF. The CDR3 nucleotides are TGTGCCAGCAAGTTTGGTAGCGGGGGGGCCTCCGACGAGCAGTACTTC. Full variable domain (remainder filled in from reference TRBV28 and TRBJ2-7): DVKVTQSSRYLVKRTGEKVFLECVQDMDHENMFWYRQDPGLGLRLIYFSYDVKMKEKGDIPEGYSVSREKKERFSLILESASTNQTSMYLCASKFGSGGASDEQYFGPGTRLTVT.

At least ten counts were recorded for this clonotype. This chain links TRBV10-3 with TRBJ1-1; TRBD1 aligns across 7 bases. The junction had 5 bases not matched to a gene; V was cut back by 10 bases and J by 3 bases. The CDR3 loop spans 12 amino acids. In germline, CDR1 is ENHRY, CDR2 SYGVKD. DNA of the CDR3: TGTGCCACCCAGGGGGGGGACACTGAAGCTTTCTTT. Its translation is CATQGGDTEAFF.

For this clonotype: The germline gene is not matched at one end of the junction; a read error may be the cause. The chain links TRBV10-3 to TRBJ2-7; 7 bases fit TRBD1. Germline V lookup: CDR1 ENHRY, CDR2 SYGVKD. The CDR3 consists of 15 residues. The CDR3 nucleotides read TGTGCCACCAGTGACACTCGACAAGGGGGCGACGAGCAGTACTTC. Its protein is CATSDTRQGGDEQYF.

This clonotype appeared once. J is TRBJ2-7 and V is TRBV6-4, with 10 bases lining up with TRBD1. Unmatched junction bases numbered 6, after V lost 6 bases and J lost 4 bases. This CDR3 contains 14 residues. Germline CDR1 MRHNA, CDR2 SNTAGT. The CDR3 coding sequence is TGTGCCAGCAGACGGGACAGGGGAGGGTACGAGCAGTACTTC. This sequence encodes CASRRDRGGYEQYF.